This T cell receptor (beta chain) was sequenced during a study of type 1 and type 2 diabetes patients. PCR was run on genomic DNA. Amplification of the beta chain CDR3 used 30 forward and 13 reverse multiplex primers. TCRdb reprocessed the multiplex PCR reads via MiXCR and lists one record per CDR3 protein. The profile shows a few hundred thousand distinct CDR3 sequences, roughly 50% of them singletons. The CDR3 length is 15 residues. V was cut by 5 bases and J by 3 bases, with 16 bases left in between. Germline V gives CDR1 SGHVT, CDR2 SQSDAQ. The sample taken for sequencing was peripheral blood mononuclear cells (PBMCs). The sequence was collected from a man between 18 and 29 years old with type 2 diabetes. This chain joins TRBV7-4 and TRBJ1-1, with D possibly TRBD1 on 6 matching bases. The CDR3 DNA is TGTGCCAGCAGCCCACTAGCATACAGGGACACTGAAGCTTTCTTT. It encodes CASSPLAYRDTEAFF.